Presented here are 29 T cell receptor beta chains from one specimen sequenced in a study of vaccination and CD4 T cells after COVID-19. Treatment meaning: approximately nine-day PBMC culture with coronavirus spike peptide pools or control peptides (ViraFEST assay). Prior to the COVID-19 pandemic (2011-2018), the unexposed donor's CD4+ T cells were collected. With the Oncomine TCR Beta short-read assay, DNA from cultured CD4+ T cells was sequenced. The template was genomic DNA from cultured CD4+ T cells. TCRdb re-analysed the PCR reads in MiXCR, keeping a single row per CDR3 protein. The sample lists 9,500 or so distinct CDR3 sequences; under 40% were seen once. No antigens are known for them. Sequencing input: CD4+ T cells from blood, cultured in vitro. The receptors originated from a human donor in good health.

The rearrangement joins TRBV29-1 to TRBJ1-1; D might be TRBD1 (6 bases). V lost 8 bases and J lost 3, with 13 bases in between. Looked up from germline, CDR1 is SQVTM and CDR2 is ANQGSEA. The CDR3 has 12 residues. CDR3 sequence: CSPFRQDTEAFF. In DNA, the CDR3 is TGCAGCCCCTTCCGACAGGACACTGAAGCTTTCTTT. The full variable domain, rest sourced from reference TRBV29-1 and TRBJ1-1, is SAVISQKPSRDICQRGTSLTIQCQVDSQVTMMFWYRQQPGQSLTLIATANQGSEATYESGFVIDKFPISRPNLTFSTLTVSNMSPEDSSIYLCSPFRQDTEAFFGQGTRLTVV.

A few counts support this clonotype. The chain joins TRBV20-1 to TRBJ1-2, with no clear D. This CDR3 region has 12 residues. The V gene lost 5 bases and the J gene lost 2 bases, with 9 bases spanning the gap. Germline V lookup: CDR1 DFQATT, CDR2 SNEGSKA (reference sequence). This chain's CDR3 is CSAPPPNYGYTF. The CDR3 DNA reads as TGCAGTGCTCCCCCCCCCAACTATGGCTACACCTTC.

This chain links TRBV28 with TRBJ1-2; no clear D gene. Trimming removed 7 bases at V and 7 bases at J, with 19 bases between. Germline assignment: CDR1 MDHEN and CDR2 SYDVKM. The CDR3 length is 14 residues. The CDR3 sequence: CASNKTPGRGGYTF. The CDR3 region has the DNA TGTGCCAGCAACAAGACCCCGGGAAGAGGTGGCTACACCTTC.

This clonotype was seen more than once but under ten times. V and J are TRBV19 and TRBJ2-5; the match to TRBD1 covers 9 bases. There are 15 residues in the CDR3. Germline trimming cut 5 bases from V and 5 bases from J; bases unmatched to any gene: 9. From germline, CDR1 is LNHDA and CDR2 SQIVND (reference sequence). CDR3 DNA sequence: TGTGCCAGTAGTCCGTTGGGACAGGGTAGGGAGACCCAGTACTTC. It specifies CASSPLGQGRETQYF. The variable domain in full, with the rest retrieved from reference TRBV19 and TRBJ2-5, is DGGITQSPKYLFRKEGQNVTLSCEQNLNHDAMYWYRQDPGQGLRLIYYSQIVNDFQKGDIAEGYSVSREKKESFPLTVTSAQKNPTAFYLCASSPLGQGRETQYFGPGTRLLVL.

This clonotype was found a few times. This sequence joins TRBV27 and TRBJ2-2; D is ambiguous. V shed 5 bases and J shed 4 bases, with 11 bases lying between them. Per germline, CDR1 MNHEY and CDR2 SMNVEV (reference sequence). The CDR3 runs 14 residues. CDR3 DNA: TGTGCCAGCAGTCCCCGGGTCTTCACCGGGGAGCTGTTTTTT. This codes for CASSPRVFTGELFF.

The chain uses TRBV20-1 and TRBJ2-7, with a possible D match to TRBD2 (6 bases). This CDR3 has 18 amino acids. Germline lookup yields CDR1 DFQATT and CDR2 SNEGSKA (reference sequence). Between the trimmed V and J ends, which lost 3 bases and 2 bases, there was a span of 26 bases. CDR3 sequence reads: CSASRAGFGGVRAYEQYF. Written as DNA, the CDR3 is TGCAGTGCTAGTAGGGCTGGATTCGGGGGAGTAAGGGCCTACGAGCAGTACTTC.

The rearrangement joins TRBV7-2 to TRBJ2-1; possibly TRBD1 or TRBD2 for D (5 bases each). The germline V gene has CDR1 SGHTA and CDR2 FQGNSA. This CDR3 is built from 12 residues. V was trimmed by 6 bases and J by 9 bases, leaving 12 bases between them. CDR3 coding DNA: TGTGCCAGCAGACCCGGGGCAAGTGAGCAGTTCTTC. It specifies CASRPGASEQFF.

The chain employs TRBV28 and TRBJ2-4, with TRBD2 identical over 11 bases. Germline V gives CDR1 MDHEN, CDR2 SYDVKM. The CDR3 length is 17 residues. The V and J ends lost 5 bases and 0 bases, in that order; junction bases with no gene match: 6. The CDR3 reads CASSPGLAVLAKNIQYF. The CDR3 nucleotides read TGTGCCAGCAGTCCGGGACTAGCGGTACTAGCCAAAAACATTCAGTACTTC.

This clonotype has more than one count but fewer than ten. The chain joins TRBV19 to TRBJ1-2, with TRBD1 as a possible D gene (6 bases). The length of the CDR3 is 15 residues. V lost 0 bases and J lost 4, with 12 bases in between. The germline V gene has CDR1 LNHDA and CDR2 SQIVND (reference sequence). CDR3 bases: TGTGCCAGTAGTATAGACGCACAGGGCCCCTATGGCTACACCTTC. It encodes CASSIDAQGPYGYTF.

CDR3 bases: TGTGCCAGCAGTTATCGGGGAAGGACCTACGAGCAGTACTTC. Translated, it gives CASSYRGRTYEQYF. This chain uses TRBV6-5 with TRBJ2-7; D possibly corresponds to TRBD2 (5 bases). From germline, CDR1 is MNHEY and CDR2 SVGAGI. The length of the CDR3 is 14 residues. The V end was cut by 3 bases, the J end by 2 bases, with 11 bases between.

This clonotype was seen a single time. The V call is TRBV6-1, the J call TRBJ2-3, with TRBD1 matching 7 bases. The J segment lost 2 bases and the V segment lost 7 bases, leaving 6 bases of the junction unmatched. This CDR3 has 14 amino acids. Germline V lookup: CDR1 MNHNS, CDR2 SASEGT. The CDR3 loop reads CASNQGVLTDTQYF. The DNA of the CDR3 is TGTGCCAGCAACCAGGGGGTCCTCACAGATACGCAGTATTTT.

The chain recombines TRBV9 with TRBJ1-5; no clear D. CDR3 length equals 14 residues. V was clipped by 0 bases and J by 3 bases, with 7 bases between them. CDR1 and CDR2 (germline): SGDLS, YYNGEE. In nucleotides, the CDR3 is TGTGCCAGCAGCGTAGGACCGAACAATCAGCCCCAGCATTTT. It specifies CASSVGPNNQPQHF.

V gene TRBV6-2 or TRBV6-3 combines with J gene TRBJ2-1, with a possible D match to TRBD1 (6 bases). The germline CDR1 and CDR2 sequences are MNHEY and SVGEGT. V gave up 6 bases and J gave up 2 bases, with 14 bases separating them. The CDR3 is made up of 15 amino acids. This chain's CDR3 is CASRGTGGTYNEQFF. In nucleotides, the CDR3 is TGTGCCAGCAGGGGAACTGGGGGCACCTACAATGAGCAGTTCTTC.

A few counts support this clonotype. The chain is built from TRBV18 and TRBJ2-5; 14 nucleotides align to TRBD2. The junction had 1 base not matched to a gene; V was cut back by 3 bases and J by 4 bases. This CDR3 has 15 residues. Germline CDR1 and CDR2: KGHSH and LQKENI. In nucleotides, the CDR3 is TGTGCCAGCTCACCTGGGACTAGCGGGAGAGAGACCCAGTACTTC. As protein: CASSPGTSGRETQYF.

About this clonotype itself: One end of the junction is discordant with germline, which a read error may explain. CDR3 sequence (DNA): TGTGCCAGCATCCGTAGCGGGACCCAAGAGGCCCAGTACTTC. Encoded protein: CASIRSGTQEAQYF. J is TRBJ2-5 and V is TRBV7-2, with 8 bases lining up with TRBD2. The germline V gene has CDR1 SGHTA and CDR2 FQGNSA. This CDR3 is built from 14 residues.

The V gene is TRBV7-3, the J gene TRBJ2-1; 12 bases match TRBD2. The germline CDR1 and CDR2 sequences are SGHTA and FQGTGA. V lost 0 bases and J lost 6; bases outside the gene matches: 3. This CDR3 region has 16 residues. Written as DNA, the CDR3 is TGTGCCAGCAGCTTAACTGGACTAGCGGGAAGCAATGAGCAGTTCTTC. This sequence encodes CASSLTGLAGSNEQFF. Using reference TRBV7-3 and TRBJ2-1 for the parts outside the CDR3, the full variable domain is GAGVSQTPSNKVTEKGKYVELRCDPISGHTALYWYRQSLGQGPEFLIYFQGTGAADDSGLPNDRFFAVRPEGSVSTLKIQRTERGDSAVYLCASSLTGLAGSNEQFFGPGTRLTVL.

This clonotype was detected only once. V and J are TRBV6-1 and TRBJ2-3; 10 bases fit TRBD2. V shed 2 bases, J shed 4 bases, and the junction held 3 bases outside the gene matches. CDR1 is MNHNS and CDR2 is SASEGT in the germline V gene. The CDR3 has 15 residues. CDR3 region: CASSEKAGGPDTQYF. The CDR3 DNA is TGTGCCAGCAGTGAAAAAGCGGGAGGGCCAGATACGCAGTATTTT.

There are a few counts of this clonotype. The chain carries TRBV7-8 and TRBJ2-7; a possible D gene is TRBD2 (5 bases). The germline gives CDR1 SGHVS, CDR2 FQNEAQ. This CDR3 is built from 14 residues. V lost 7 bases, J lost 5 bases, and 18 bases lay in between. The CDR3 region has the DNA TGTGCCAGCACCCTCTTTGGCTCGAGGGACGAGCAGTACTTC. Residues: CASTLFGSRDEQYF.

This clonotype was observed a handful of times. The CDR3 DNA reads TGTGCCAGCAGACCTCAGGGTCTCGCGGAGACCCAGTACTTC. It encodes CASRPQGLAETQYF. The chain employs TRBV6-2 or TRBV6-3 and TRBJ2-5, with a tentative D call TRBD1 (5 bases). Trimming took off 6 bases at V and 5 bases at J, with 16 bases between the two ends. The germline gives CDR1 MNHEY, CDR2 SVGEGT. This CDR3 spans 14 amino acids.

The chain carries TRBV19 and TRBJ1-2; 7 bases line up with TRBD1. This CDR3 comprises 15 residues. Germline lookup yields CDR1 LNHDA and CDR2 SQIVND (reference sequence). Trimming took 5 bases from V and 0 from J; bases not matched to a gene: 6. In nucleotides, the CDR3 is TGTGCCAGTAGTCGGGACAGCCGTACTAACTATGGCTACACCTTC. Protein sequence: CASSRDSRTNYGYTF. The full variable domain, its missing parts supplied by reference TRBV19 and TRBJ1-2, is DGGITQSPKYLFRKEGQNVTLSCEQNLNHDAMYWYRQDPGQGLRLIYYSQIVNDFQKGDIAEGYSVSREKKESFPLTVTSAQKNPTAFYLCASSRDSRTNYGYTFGSGTRLTVV.

The V and J genes are TRBV25-1 and TRBJ1-1, with 10 bases matching TRBD1. V dropped 5 bases and J dropped 8; count of bases not matched to a gene: 11. The CDR3 sequence is 15 residues long. The germline CDR1 and CDR2 sequences are MGHDK and SYGVNS. CDR3 in amino acids: CASSQPGTGVPEAFF. CDR3 coding DNA: TGTGCCAGCAGTCAGCCCGGGACAGGGGTCCCAGAAGCTTTCTTT. Full variable domain (missing parts from reference TRBV25-1 and TRBJ1-1): EADIYQTPRYLVIGTGKKITLECSQTMGHDKMYWYQQDPGMELHLIHYSYGVNSTEKGDLSSESTVSRIRTEHFPLTLESARPSHTSQYLCASSQPGTGVPEAFFGQGTRLTVV.

The chain links TRBV2 to TRBJ1-6; 9 bases are a match to TRBD1. Looked up from germline, CDR1 is SNHLY and CDR2 is FYNNEI. The CDR3 runs to 17 residues. The trim removed 7 bases at V and 5 bases at J, leaving 12 bases unmatched. CDR3 protein: CASTEGDRVWNNSPLHF. The CDR3 DNA follows: TGTGCCAGCACCGAGGGGGACAGGGTCTGGAATAATTCACCCCTCCACTTT.

V usage is TRBV6-2 or TRBV6-3 and J usage is TRBJ2-3; 9 bases are shared with TRBD2. The CDR3 covers 15 residues. The V gene's germline CDR1 is MNHEY and CDR2 SVGEGT. V shed 6 bases, J shed 1 base, and the junction held 5 bases outside the gene matches. Here the CDR3 reads CASRPRLAGTDTQYF. The CDR3 DNA is TGTGCCAGCAGGCCGAGACTAGCGGGCACAGATACGCAGTATTTT.

This chain joins TRBV19 and TRBJ1-2; tentatively, D is TRBD1 (6 bases). The CDR3 consists of 12 residues. Germline lookup yields CDR1 LNHDA and CDR2 SQIVND (reference sequence). The V end was cut by 9 bases, the J end by 6 bases, with 14 bases between. CDR3 nucleotides: TGTGCCAGATCAGACAGGCCCCATGGCTACACCTTC. Translated, it gives CARSDRPHGYTF.

This clonotype appeared a few times. The chain carries TRBV20-1 and TRBJ2-5, with TRBD1 identical over 7 bases. Germline assignment: CDR1 DFQATT and CDR2 SNEGSKA (reference sequence). This CDR3 region has 15 residues. V shed 6 bases and J 7 bases; nucleotides not matched to a gene: 17. The CDR3 spells CSAQPRGQPQGTQYF. The DNA for the CDR3 is TGCAGTGCGCAACCCCGGGGACAGCCACAGGGGACCCAGTACTTC.

The V gene is TRBV6-5, the J gene TRBJ1-6; D possibly corresponds to TRBD1 (6 bases). The CDR3 sequence is 16 residues long. V was shortened by 0 bases and J by 4 bases, with 10 bases between the two germline ends. Germline CDR1 reads MNHEY; CDR2 reads SVGAGI. CDR3 region: CASSYSQGLYNSPLHF. Here the CDR3 DNA reads TGTGCCAGCAGTTACTCGCAGGGGCTATATAATTCACCCCTCCACTTT.

This clonotype was seen a few times. The chain joins TRBV27 to TRBJ2-7; 7 positions match TRBD2. From germline, CDR1 is MNHEY and CDR2 SMNVEV (reference sequence). The trim removed 6 bases at V and 2 bases at J, leaving 7 bases unmatched. CDR3 length: 14 residues. The CDR3 nucleotides are TGTGCCAGCAGCTCCGGGGGGACCGCCTACGAGCAGTACTTC. It specifies CASSSGGTAYEQYF.

The chain is built from TRBV4-3 and TRBJ1-6; 9 nucleotides align to TRBD1. J was trimmed by 10 bases and V by 4 bases; bases with no gene match: 14. The germline gives CDR1 LGHNA, CDR2 YSLEER. This CDR3 region has 17 residues. CDR3 sequence reads: CASSLFPPGQGNSPLHF. Written as DNA, the CDR3 is TGCGCCAGCAGCCTTTTCCCCCCGGGACAGGGAAACTCACCCCTCCACTTT.

As DNA, the CDR3 is TGTGCCAGCAGCTACGGACTAGCGACCACAGATACGCAGTATTTT. This translates into CASSYGLATTDTQYF. The genes are TRBV7-8 and TRBJ2-3, with 9 bases fitting TRBD2. V was clipped by 4 bases and J by 2 bases; unmatched bases: 4. Germline V CDR1 and CDR2: SGHVS, FQNEAQ. The CDR3 length is 15 residues.